The 27 T cell receptor beta chains listed next were all sequenced from one sample in a study of control samples from healthy donors and cancer patients. Produced via immunoSEQ multiplex PCR; TCRdb's table is partial and in-frame only. The sample comprises about 160,000 clones, under 96% of which are singletons, and approximately 1% rests with the top ten. The source material was blood. These receptors were taken from a woman aged 25-40 years in good health.

This clone was recorded only once. The chain links TRBV12-1 to TRBJ2-5; TRBD1 reflects the table's D call only, with no check against the DNA. TRBV12-1 is deemed a pseudogene. CDR3 size: 17 residues. The CDR3 DNA follows: TGTGCCAGCAGCTTTGAGGCTGGACAGGGTAATGGAGAGACCCAGTACTTC. Protein: CASSFEAGQGNGETQYF.

The V call is TRBV11-2, the J call TRBJ2-5; perhaps D is TRBD1 or TRBD2 (5 bases each). V dropped 0 bases and J dropped 4 bases, with 21 bases sitting between them. Germline V lookup: CDR1 SGHAT, CDR2 FQNNGV. This CDR3 region has 18 residues. The CDR3 DNA is TGTGCCAGCAGCTTAGATTCGGGGCGAAGCGTCATACCAGAGACCCAGTACTTC. Amino acids: CASSLDSGRSVIPETQYF.

The J gene is TRBJ2-2, the V gene TRBV5-1; 7 positions match TRBD2. The germline V gene has CDR1 SGHRS and CDR2 YFSETQ. J lost 5 bases, V lost 6 bases, and 7 bases had no gene match. This CDR3 spans 14 amino acids. The CDR3 loop is CASNQISGTGELFF. The CDR3 DNA follows: TGCGCCAGCAACCAGATTAGCGGGACCGGGGAGCTGTTTTTT.

This sequence joins TRBV19 and TRBJ1-1; the D gene is possibly TRBD1 (5 bases). Trimming pared 7 bases from V and 1 base from J, leaving 16 bases between. The V gene's germline CDR1 is LNHDA and CDR2 SQIVND (reference sequence). CDR3 length: 15 amino acids. The CDR3 nucleotides read TGTGCCAGTACCAATCAGGGCAGGTGGAACACTGAAGCTTTCTTT. As protein: CASTNQGRWNTEAFF.

This chain connects TRBV28 to TRBJ1-2; D is unresolved. V gave up 4 bases and J gave up 8 bases, with 17 bases separating them. The CDR3 is 14 residues long. CDR1 and CDR2 (germline): MDHEN, SYDVKM. The CDR3 bases are TGTGCCAGCAGTTCCACAGACACCTTATGGGGCTACACCTTC. Amino acid sequence: CASSSTDTLWGYTF.

The rearrangement links TRBV6-4 to TRBJ2-2; the match to TRBD2 covers 10 bases. The length of the CDR3 is 16 residues. The germline V gene has CDR1 MRHNA and CDR2 SNTAGT. V lost 4 bases, J lost 4 bases, and 6 bases stayed unmatched. The CDR3 sequence: CASSGLAGESTGELFF. DNA of the CDR3: TGTGCCAGCAGTGGCCTAGCGGGAGAGTCCACCGGGGAGCTGTTTTTT.

Here the CDR3 DNA reads TGCAGTGCTAGTAAGGACAGGGGAATTTTTATGCCCCAGCATTTT. It encodes CSASKDRGIFMPQHF. The chain recombines TRBV20-1 with TRBJ1-5; 9 bases are shared with TRBD1. The CDR3 totals 15 residues. With V trimmed by 3 bases and J by 9 bases, 12 bases remained unmatched. Germline values: CDR1 DFQATT, CDR2 SNEGSKA (reference sequence).

This chain connects TRBV4-1 to TRBJ2-1, with unresolved D. Trimming removed 2 bases at V and 5 bases at J, with 16 bases between. Germline CDR1 is MGHRA and CDR2 is YSYEKL. This CDR3 spans 16 amino acids. The CDR3 sequence: CASSQPEFGVNNEQFF. The CDR3 nucleotides read TGCGCCAGCAGCCAACCGGAGTTTGGGGTGAACAATGAGCAGTTCTTC.

The chain links TRBV7-8 to TRBJ1-5; tentatively, D is TRBD1 (6 bases). Deletions cut 5 bases from V and 1 base from J, with 18 bases between. CDR3 size: 17 residues. Germline CDR1 reads SGHVS; CDR2 reads FQNEAQ. The CDR3 here is CASSLLGQLGSNQPQHF. Written as DNA, the CDR3 is TGTGCCAGCAGCCTATTAGGACAGCTCGGGAGCAATCAGCCCCAGCATTTT.

The J gene is TRBJ1-4, the V gene TRBV21-1. TRBV21-1 has pseudogene status. This CDR3 region has 15 residues. Here the CDR3 reads CASSKNGQVCEKLFF. The CDR3 nucleotides are TGTGCCAGCAGCAAAAACGGGCAGGTGTGTGAAAAACTGTTTTTT.

The chain joins TRBV5-6 to TRBJ2-7; TRBD1 might be the D (6 bases). This CDR3 has 15 amino acids. Germline loops: CDR1 SGHDT, CDR2 YYEEEE. Trimming pared 4 bases from V and 0 bases from J, leaving 14 bases between. This chain's CDR3 is CASSPAGGSSYEQYF. The CDR3 DNA reads as TGTGCCAGCAGCCCTGCTGGGGGCAGCTCCTACGAGCAGTACTTC.

The V call is TRBV6-6, the J call TRBJ1-1; a weak D match, TRBD1 (6 bases). V gave up 8 bases and J gave up 2 bases, with 15 bases separating them. The CDR3 is 14 amino acids. CDR1 and CDR2 from the germline V gene are MNHNY and SVGAGI (reference sequence). As DNA, the CDR3 is TGTGCCAGCCGGAGGAGGGGGGTTAACACTGAAGCTTTCTTT. Translation: CASRRRGVNTEAFF.

This chain links TRBV23-1 with TRBJ2-6; TRBD1 aligns across 9 bases. TRBV23-1 is flagged as an ORF with uncertain function. Trimming took 4 bases from V and 7 from J; bases not matched to a gene: 17. The CDR3 has 19 residues. CDR3 amino acids: CASSRPGQGRFMSANVLTF. CDR3 DNA sequence: TGCGCCAGCAGTCGTCCGGGACAGGGACGATTCATGAGTGCCAACGTCCTGACTTTC.

V usage is TRBV29-1 and J usage is TRBJ2-3; D remains ambiguous. V was pared by 7 bases and J by 2 bases, with 10 bases between. The germline CDR1 and CDR2 sequences are SQVTM and ANQGSEA. The CDR3 contains 12 residues. Written as DNA, the CDR3 is TGCAGCGCTCAGAGAATCACAGATACGCAGTATTTT. Translated, it gives CSAQRITDTQYF.

The count of this clone is one. The chain links TRBV18 to TRBJ1-3; D unclear. Germline assignment: CDR1 KGHSH and CDR2 LQKENI. The V end was cut by 2 bases, the J end by 3 bases, with 14 bases between. The CDR3 covers 16 residues. In nucleotides, the CDR3 is TGTGCCAGCTCACCATTCAACACGGCTTATGGAAACACCATATATTTT. It translates to CASSPFNTAYGNTIYF.

V and J are TRBV5-1 and TRBJ2-7; D possibly corresponds to TRBD1 (6 bases). The CDR3 has 15 residues. Trimming took off 5 bases at V and 3 bases at J, with 18 bases between the two ends. Germline V gene lookup returns CDR1 SGHRS and CDR2 YFSETQ. The CDR3 region is CASSGGLESHYEQYF. As DNA, the CDR3 is TGCGCCAGCAGTGGGGGCTTGGAAAGTCACTACGAGCAGTACTTC.

The rearrangement joins TRBV2 to TRBJ2-6; D might be TRBD1 (6 bases). This CDR3 region has 17 residues. Germline V gene lookup returns CDR1 SNHLY and CDR2 FYNNEI. V was trimmed by 2 bases and J by 5 bases, leaving 16 bases between them. The CDR3 DNA follows: TGTGCCAGCAGTGAAACCGAGAACAGGGCCTGGGCCAACGTCCTGACTTTC. Translation: CASSETENRAWANVLTF.

V is TRBV29-1 and J is TRBJ2-7; D call uncertain. Between the trimmed V and J ends, which lost 1 base and 3 bases, there was a span of 4 bases. Germline CDR1 is SQVTM and CDR2 is ANQGSEA. This CDR3 comprises 11 residues. The CDR3 coding sequence is TGCAGCGTTGAAGGGGGCTACGAGCAGTACTTC. Its protein product is CSVEGGYEQYF.

The gene calls are TRBV2 and TRBJ1-5; D may be TRBD1 (6 bases). V was shortened by 4 bases and J by 3 bases, with 16 bases between the two germline ends. There are 16 residues in the CDR3. CDR1 and CDR2 (germline): SNHLY, FYNNEI. The CDR3 here is CASSGLGQLYNQPQHF. In DNA form, the CDR3 reads TGTGCCAGCAGTGGACTTGGACAGCTCTACAATCAGCCCCAGCATTTT. Full variable domain (missing parts from reference TRBV2 and TRBJ1-5): EPEVTQTPSHQVTQMGQEVILRCVPISNHLYFYWYRQILGQKVEFLVSFYNNEISEKSEIFDDQFSVERPDGSNFTLKIRSTKLEDSAMYFCASSGLGQLYNQPQHFGDGTRLSIL.

The CDR3 here is CASSGGVRGLKEKLFF. CDR3 DNA sequence: TGTGCCAGCAGTGGGGGGGTCAGGGGTTTAAAAGAAAAACTGTTTTTT. The chain joins TRBV25-1 to TRBJ1-4; perhaps TRBD1 as D (6 bases). Trimming pared 4 bases from V and 8 bases from J, leaving 20 bases between. The CDR3 runs to 16 residues. Germline CDR1 reads MGHDK; CDR2 reads SYGVNS.

V is TRBV6-4 and J is TRBJ2-3; TRBD2 matches at 9 bases. Germline V lookup: CDR1 MRHNA, CDR2 SNTAGT. This CDR3 spans 14 amino acids. V shed 4 bases, J shed 2 bases, and the junction held 1 base outside the gene matches. CDR3 bases: TGTGCCAGCAGTGGCGGGGGGGCCACAGATACGCAGTATTTT. Its translation: CASSGGGATDTQYF.

The chain combines TRBV28 with TRBJ2-1, with D possibly matching TRBD2 (6 bases). Germline V lookup: CDR1 MDHEN, CDR2 SYDVKM. The CDR3 is made up of 14 amino acids. V was shortened by 7 bases and J by 6 bases, with 16 bases between the two germline ends. In DNA form, the CDR3 reads TGTGCCAGCACCGGAGGGGAGCAAGCCAATGAGCAGTTCTTC. Protein product: CASTGGEQANEQFF.

This chain joins TRBV27 and TRBJ2-1; 14 bases are shared with TRBD2. The CDR3 totals 17 residues. V trimming: 6 bases; J trimming: 9 bases; junction bases outside the gene matches: 13. The germline V gene encodes CDR1 MNHEY and CDR2 SMNVEV (reference sequence). In nucleotides, the CDR3 is TGTGCCAGCAGGACGACTAGCGGGAGGGGGATACAAGGTGAGCAGTTCTTC. Its protein is CASRTTSGRGIQGEQFF.

V and J are TRBV2 and TRBJ2-1; D unclear. The germline gives CDR1 SNHLY, CDR2 FYNNEI. V was cut by 6 bases and J by 0 bases, with 12 bases left in between. The CDR3 is 15 residues long. The CDR3 sequence is CASRLDKLSYNEQFF. As DNA, the CDR3 is TGTGCCAGCAGGCTTGACAAGCTCTCCTACAATGAGCAGTTCTTC.

J is TRBJ1-1 and V is TRBV6-5; D ambiguous. CDR3 length: 14 amino acids. Germline loops: CDR1 MNHEY, CDR2 SVGAGI. Trimming took off 5 bases at V and 3 bases at J, with 13 bases between the two ends. CDR3 loop: CASSLRTEDTEAFF. As DNA, the CDR3 is TGTGCCAGCAGTCTTCGGACCGAAGACACTGAAGCTTTCTTT.

This chain uses TRBV7-9 with TRBJ1-2; no definite D call. The germline V gene encodes CDR1 SEHNR and CDR2 FQNEAQ (reference sequence). Trimming took 2 bases from V and 4 from J, leaving 11 bases between them. The CDR3 consists of 14 residues. CDR3 region: CASSLNQAGYGYTF. DNA for the CDR3: TGTGCCAGCAGCTTAAATCAGGCAGGCTATGGCTACACCTTC.

The V gene is TRBV19, the J gene TRBJ2-2; D remains ambiguous. Germline CDR1 is LNHDA and CDR2 is SQIVND (reference sequence). V dropped 6 bases and J dropped 4 bases, with 9 bases sitting between them. This CDR3 is 13 amino acids long. The CDR3 DNA is TGTGCCAGTAGGCCGGACGGCACCGGGGAGCTGTTTTTT. It codes for CASRPDGTGELFF.